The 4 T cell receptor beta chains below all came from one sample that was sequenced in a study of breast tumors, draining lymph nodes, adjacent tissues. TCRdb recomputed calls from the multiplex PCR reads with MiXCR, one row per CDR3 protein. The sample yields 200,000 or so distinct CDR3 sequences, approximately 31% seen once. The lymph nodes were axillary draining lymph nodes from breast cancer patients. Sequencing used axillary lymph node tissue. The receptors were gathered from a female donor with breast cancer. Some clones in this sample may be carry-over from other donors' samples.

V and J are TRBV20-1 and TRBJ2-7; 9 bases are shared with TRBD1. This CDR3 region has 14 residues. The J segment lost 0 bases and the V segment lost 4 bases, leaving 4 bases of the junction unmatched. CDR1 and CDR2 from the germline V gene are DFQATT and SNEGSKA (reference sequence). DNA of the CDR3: TGCAGTGCTACATGGACAGGGGACTCCTACGAGCAGTACTTC. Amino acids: CSATWTGDSYEQYF.

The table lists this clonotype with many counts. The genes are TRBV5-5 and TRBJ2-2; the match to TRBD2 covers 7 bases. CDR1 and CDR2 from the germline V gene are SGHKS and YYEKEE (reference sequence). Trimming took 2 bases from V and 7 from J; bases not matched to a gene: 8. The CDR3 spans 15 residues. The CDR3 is CASSLSQRGGGELFF. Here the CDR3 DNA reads TGTGCCAGCAGCTTATCCCAGCGGGGTGGCGGGGAGCTGTTTTTT.

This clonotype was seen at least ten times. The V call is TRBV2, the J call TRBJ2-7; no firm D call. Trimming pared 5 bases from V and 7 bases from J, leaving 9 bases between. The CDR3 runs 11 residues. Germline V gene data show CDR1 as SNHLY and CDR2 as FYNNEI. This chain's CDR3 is CASSSRREQYF. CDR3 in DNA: TGTGCCAGCAGTAGTCGTCGGGAGCAGTACTTC.

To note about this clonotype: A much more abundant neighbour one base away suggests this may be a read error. In DNA, the CDR3 is TGCGCCAGCAGCTTGGGGACAGGGGGAAGCCTACTCCACTATGGCTACACCTTC. Protein product: CASSLGTGGSLLHYGYTF. V gene TRBV5-1 combines with J gene TRBJ1-2, with 10 bases fitting TRBD1. Germline values: CDR1 SGHRS, CDR2 YFSETQ. There are 18 residues in the CDR3. The J segment lost 3 bases and the V segment lost 0 bases, leaving 11 bases of the junction unmatched.